The following is a T cell receptor (beta chain) sequence with its context. What antigen it recognizes has not been identified. No much larger clone exists at a distance of one base, and base qualities are not known. This entry comes from a study of OX40 agonist ivuxolimab in advanced cancers. Context from the whole study: Ivuxolimab, which targeted the costimulatory receptor OX40 (CD134), was an agonistic, fully human IgG2 monoclonal antibody. Partial responses were achieved by three dose-escalation patients, of whom one had hepatocellular carcinoma and two had cutaneous melanoma. Intravenous ivuxolimab was administered to patients every 2 weeks at six dose levels: 0.01, 0.1, 0.3, 1.5, 3 and 10 mg/kg. The paper covers the monotherapy dose-escalation part of the phase I ivuxolimab trial, which included N of about 50 patients. Of the approximately 50 dose-escalation patients, hepatocellular carcinoma was present in about 19, melanoma in approximately 15, renal cell carcinoma in 9 and head and neck cancer in 9. In the dose-escalation cohort, more than 75% of patients were male, and the mean age was roughly 60 years, with a range of roughly 20 to 85. Prior anti-PD-1, anti-PD-L1 or anti-CTLA-4 therapy was permitted, and checkpoint inhibitors had been received by about 36% of dose-escalation patients. Peripheral TCRbeta sequencing was intended to test whether TCR sequence diversity was altered and clonal T-cell expansion was caused by ivuxolimab.

Patients with a history of autoimmune disease or receiving systemic immunosuppression were excluded from the trial. Peripheral blood for TCR sequencing was collected from all dose cohorts at baseline, on cycle 4 day 1, and on cycle 7 day 1. The samples were taken from a phase I, first-in-human, multicenter, open-label dose-escalation trial of ivuxolimab. Adults with locally advanced or metastatic melanoma, renal cell, hepatocellular, or head and neck squamous cell carcinoma were enrolled in the trial. Before TCR sequencing, CD4+ T cells and CD8+ T cells were sorted from peripheral blood as separate populations. Genomic DNA was extracted from sorted cells for sequencing of the TCRbeta CDR3 region. The immunoSEQ Assay was used to sequence the TCRbeta CDR3 regions. Here the immuneACCESS table is served through TCRdb, limited to in-frame sequences with V and J called. Missing clones are a known gap in these copies; in checked studies unresolved V genes cover under half, and the rest lacks a known reason. The sample table holds more than 40,000 clones, of which around 90% were seen once. In total, the top ten clones hold 4.9% of the sample.

The junction carries 12 bases between V and J, which are trimmed by 0 bases and 6 bases respectively. The CDR3, cysteine through phenylalanine, is 14 amino acids long. Left in the record is the CDR3 DNA by itself, 42 bases read in frame from the first base. In the germline V gene (reference sequence), CDR1 corresponds to SEHNR and CDR2 to FQNEAQ. Broad study findings and their caveats: After ivuxolimab, CD8+ T cells had more expanded clones than CD4+ T cells on average. At doses of 0.1 to 3.0 mg/kg, clonal expansion of both CD4+ and CD8+ blood T cells was observed from baseline to week 6. Low levels of normalized T-cell clonal expansion were also seen in some patients who did not respond. In partial responders in the 0.1-3.0 mg/kg groups, normalized peripheral clonal expansion was found to be among the lowest, especially among CD8+ T cells. Which antigens the clonally expanded peripheral T cells were specific for was not determined.

The sequence came from an adult with an advanced solid tumor such as melanoma, head and neck, liver or kidney cancer. The specimen was CD4+ or CD8+ T cells sorted from blood, collected in a trial of the OX40 agonist ivuxolimab. The rearranged segments are TRBV7-9 and TRBJ2-7, with the D segment identity uncertain. The DNA sequence follows: TGTGCCAGCAGCTTAGCGAATATCGCTCGCGAGCAGTACTTC. Its protein is CASSLANIAREQYF.